Listed below are T cell receptor beta chains from one sample, sequenced in a study of OX40 agonist ivuxolimab in advanced cancers. Produced via immunoSEQ multiplex PCR; TCRdb's table is partial and in-frame only. The sample comprises about 58,000 clones, approximately 88% of which are singletons, and about 3.3% rests with the top ten. Sequencing was performed on CD4+ or CD8+ T cells sorted from blood, taken in a trial of the OX40 agonist ivuxolimab. These TCRs come from an adult with an advanced solid tumor such as melanoma, head and neck, liver or kidney cancer. Each CDR3 is given with its conserved first and last residue. The D gene is left open where the match is weak. Clone size is stated in some rows and not others, as once, few, many or a class when expanded.

V gene	clone size	J gene	D gene	CDR3 DNA	CDR3 protein
TRBV15	-	TRBJ2-7	-	TGTGCCACCAGCAGAGTCGGGGGACAAGAGCAGTACTTC	CATSRVGGQEQYF
TRBV19	-	TRBJ2-7	-	TGCGCCAGTAGTCCAAGGACAGTCTACGAGCAGTACTTC	CASSPRTVYEQYF
TRBV11-2	-	TRBJ2-5	TRBD2	TGTGCCAGCAGCTTAGGTTTACGTATTGGGGCTAGCGGGAAAGAGACCCAGTACTTC	CASSLGLRIGASGKETQYF
TRBV7-2	-	TRBJ2-7	TRBD2	TGTGCCAGCAGCTTGGGTGGCCTAGCGGGAGTTGAGCAGTACTTC	CASSLGGLAGVEQYF
TRBV6-5	few	TRBJ1-2	TRBD1	TGTGCCAGCAGTTACCTCAGGACAGGGGGCGCCTATGGCTACACCTTC	CASSYLRTGGAYGYTF
TRBV7-9	-	TRBJ2-7	-	TGTGCCAGCAGCACCCAACTCGGATACGAGCAGTACTTC	CASSTQLGYEQYF
TRBV28	-	TRBJ2-1	-	TGTGCCAGCCGAGGGGCGTCTAGCTCCTACAATGAGCAGTTCTTC	CASRGASSSYNEQFF
TRBV30	-	TRBJ2-2	-	TGTGCCTGGAGTGGACAGGCGACCGGGGAGCTGTTTTTT	CAWSGQATGELFF
TRBV5-6	once	TRBJ2-7	-	TGTGCCAGCAGCTTGTTTGGGCACGAGCAGTACTTC	CASSLFGHEQYF
TRBV19	-	TRBJ2-2	-	TGTGCCAGTAGTATATACTTAACAGACACCGGGGAGCTGTTTTTT	CASSIYLTDTGELFF
TRBV6-1	-	TRBJ1-1	TRBD1	TGTGCCAGCTCGACAGGGGGGGACACTGAAGCTTTCTTT	CASSTGGDTEAFF
TRBV30	-	TRBJ2-1	TRBD2	TGTGCCGGGGGACTAGCGGGAGATAATGGCAATGAGCAGTTCTTC	CAGGLAGDNGNEQFF
TRBV9	-	TRBJ2-1	-	TGTGCCAGCAGCACCGATCCGGGGATCTACAATGAGCAGTTCTTC	CASSTDPGIYNEQFF
TRBV18	-	TRBJ2-4	TRBD1	TGTGCCAGCTCACCACCGGGACAGAACAAAAACATTCAGTACTTC	CASSPPGQNKNIQYF
TRBV11-2	-	TRBJ2-1	TRBD2	TGTGCCAGCAGCTTGTGGACTAGCGACCACAATGAGCAGTTCTTC	CASSLWTSDHNEQFF
TRBV11-2	-	TRBJ1-1	TRBD1	TGTGCCAGCAGCTTACAGGGGGCCGGTGAAGCTTTCTTT	CASSLQGAGEAFF
TRBV5-6	-	TRBJ1-2	-	TGTGCCAGCAGCTTCCGAGGGACCTATGGCTACACCTTC	CASSFRGTYGYTF
TRBV25-1	-	TRBJ2-1	TRBD2	TGTGCCAGCAGTGAGCGATCTAGCGGGAATGAGCAGTTCTTC	CASSERSSGNEQFF
TRBV9	once	TRBJ2-5	-	TGTGCCAGCAGCGTAACACCGGGGATCTGGCAGCAAGAGACCCAGTACTTC	CASSVTPGIWQQETQYF